Below, 30 T cell receptor beta chains from the same sample are listed, as sequenced in a study of blood T cell repertoires in COVID-19 (dated by TCRdb to about 2020). The library relied on the immunoSEQ multiplex PCR assay. TCRdb stores this immuneACCESS table with in-frame sequences only. Part of the clones is absent; in the studies checked, under half of the shortfall reflects unresolved V genes, and no reason is known for the rest. The sample records over 200,000 clones, more than 75% of which are singletons. In total, the top ten clones hold approximately 12% of the sample. Sample: peripheral blood. These receptors came from a woman aged 40 to 49 with acute or convalescent COVID-19.

V and J are TRBV6-2 or TRBV6-3 and TRBJ2-1; the match to TRBD2 covers 7 bases. The V gene end was trimmed by 4 bases and the J gene end by 0 bases; junction bases not matched to a gene: 6. CDR1 MNHEY and CDR2 SVGEGT come from the germline V gene. The CDR3 consists of 16 residues. The CDR3 nucleotides are TGTGCCAGCAGTTCCCGGCGGGAGAGCTCCTACAATGAGCAGTTCTTC. Its protein product is CASSSRRESSYNEQFF.

The rearrangement joins TRBV6-6 to TRBJ1-5; 9 nucleotides align to TRBD1. This CDR3 is built from 16 residues. The J segment lost 3 bases and the V segment lost 4 bases, leaving 7 bases of the junction unmatched. The germline V gene has CDR1 MNHNY and CDR2 SVGAGI (reference sequence). This CDR3 reads CASSWDREPINQPQHF. CDR3 nucleotide sequence: TGTGCCAGCAGTTGGGACAGGGAGCCGATCAATCAGCCCCAGCATTTT.

In nucleotides, the CDR3 is TGTGCCAGTAGTATTACAGGGGGACAGGGTGAGCAGTTCTTC. Translated: CASSITGGQGEQFF. The rearrangement uses TRBV19 and TRBJ2-1, with 9 nucleotides matching TRBD1. V shed 3 bases, J shed 9 bases, and the junction held 6 bases outside the gene matches. The CDR3 contains 14 residues. Germline V CDR1 and CDR2: LNHDA, SQIVND (reference sequence). Full variable domain (missing parts from reference TRBV19 and TRBJ2-1): DGGITQSPKYLFRKEGQNVTLSCEQNLNHDAMYWYRQDPGQGLRLIYYSQIVNDFQKGDIAEGYSVSREKKESFPLTVTSAQKNPTAFYLCASSITGGQGEQFFGPGTRLTVL.

This clone was observed a few times. The V gene is TRBV29-1, the J gene TRBJ1-2, with TRBD1 identical over 9 bases. Germline-derived CDR1 and CDR2 are SQVTM and ANQGSEA. The CDR3 contains 13 residues. The J segment lost 4 bases and the V segment lost 7 bases, leaving 7 bases of the junction unmatched. The CDR3 sequence is CSGGDRDRYGYTF. The CDR3 nucleotides read TGCAGCGGAGGGGACAGGGACCGCTATGGCTACACCTTC.

V and J are TRBV7-2 and TRBJ1-1; D is unclear. Germline CDR1 is SGHTA and CDR2 is FQGNSA. This CDR3 has 15 residues. The ends were cut back, 0 bases at V and 1 base at J, with 9 bases in the middle. The CDR3 region is CASSLAAGTNTEAFF. Here the CDR3 DNA reads TGTGCCAGCAGCTTAGCGGCAGGAACGAACACTGAAGCTTTCTTT.

The gene calls are TRBV6-5 and TRBJ2-5; no firm D call. The CDR3 extends over 14 amino acids. Germline V gene sequence: CDR1 MNHEY, CDR2 SVGAGI. Trimming shortened V by 7 bases and J by 4 bases, and 16 bases separated the two germline ends. CDR3 region: CASILSSNLETQYF. The CDR3 coding sequence is TGTGCCAGCATTTTGTCTAGTAACCTAGAGACCCAGTACTTC.

The rearrangement links TRBV2 to TRBJ1-1; D remains ambiguous. The CDR3 has 14 amino acids. The V gene lost 8 bases and the J gene lost 3 bases, with 16 bases spanning the gap. The germline V gene has CDR1 SNHLY and CDR2 FYNNEI. CDR3 nucleotide sequence: TGTGCCAGCCCCCAGCGGGGTCCGGACACTGAAGCTTTCTTT. It translates to CASPQRGPDTEAFF.

The chain employs TRBV9 and TRBJ2-7; weak D call: TRBD2 (7 bases). V lost 2 bases to trimming and J lost 2 bases, with 11 bases between them. This CDR3 comprises 14 residues. Looked up from germline, CDR1 is SGDLS and CDR2 is YYNGEE. The CDR3 spells CASSVGGGAYEQYF. The CDR3 coding sequence is TGTGCCAGCAGCGTTGGAGGGGGGGCCTACGAGCAGTACTTC.

This clone appeared a few times. The chain uses TRBV4-1 and TRBJ2-1; 11 bases line up with TRBD1. The CDR3 contains 15 residues. V lost 2 bases, J lost 7 bases, and 4 bases stayed unmatched. CDR1 and CDR2 (germline): MGHRA, YSYEKL. The CDR3 DNA reads as TGCGCCAGCAGCCAATCAGGGACAGGGGGTAATGAGCAGTTCTTC. It translates to CASSQSGTGGNEQFF.

V usage is TRBV12-3 or TRBV12-4 and J usage is TRBJ1-6; D unclear. The V and J ends lost 2 bases and 8 bases respectively, with 7 bases between them. This CDR3 is 13 amino acids long. CDR3 DNA: TGTGCCAGCAGTTTATTGCAGGATTCACCCCTCCACTTT. Amino acid sequence: CASSLLQDSPLHF.

To note about this clone: Other DNA sequences in the sample encode the same CDR3. The rearrangement links TRBV6-1 to TRBJ2-6; D is possibly TRBD1 (5 bases). The V gene's germline CDR1 is MNHNS and CDR2 SASEGT. This CDR3 has 15 residues. The germline V and J ends were trimmed by 3 bases and 1 base, with 7 bases remaining between them. CDR3 residues: CASSEQGSGANVLTF. CDR3 nucleotides: TGTGCCAGCAGTGAGCAGGGTTCTGGGGCCAACGTCCTGACTTTC.

This chain joins TRBV7-2 and TRBJ2-3; D remains ambiguous. The CDR3 totals 13 residues. With 5 bases removed from V and 4 bases from J, the gap between germline ends came to 10 bases. Germline V gene sequence: CDR1 SGHTA, CDR2 FQGNSA. The CDR3 bases are TGTGCCAGCAGCCCGAGGTTTGCAGATACGCAGTATTTT. It translates to CASSPRFADTQYF.

This sequence joins TRBV6-1 and TRBJ2-2, with a weak D call TRBD1 (5 bases). Per germline, CDR1 MNHNS and CDR2 SASEGT. The CDR3 has 14 amino acids. V was trimmed by 3 bases and J by 6 bases, leaving 11 bases between them. CDR3 DNA sequence: TGTGCCAGCAGTGAGCCAGGGTTCTCCGGGGAGCTGTTTTTT. This encodes CASSEPGFSGELFF.

The chain's CDR3 is CASTIDSAQETQYF. CDR3 nucleotide sequence: TGTGCCAGCACCATCGACAGCGCCCAAGAGACCCAGTACTTC. V gene TRBV7-9 combines with J gene TRBJ2-5, with a weak D call TRBD1 (5 bases). Trimming removed 7 bases from V and 1 base from J, with 13 bases in between. The CDR3 has 14 residues. In germline, CDR1 is SEHNR, CDR2 FQNEAQ (reference sequence).

The rearrangement uses TRBV27 and TRBJ2-7; 8 bases are shared with TRBD1. The CDR3 totals 15 residues. The germline V gene has CDR1 MNHEY and CDR2 SMNVEV (reference sequence). Trimming cost V 2 bases and J 0 bases; bases outside gene matches: 3. The CDR3 DNA reads TGTGCCAGCAGTTTAACAACAGGGGGCTCCTACGAGCAGTACTTC. Its translation: CASSLTTGGSYEQYF.

V usage is TRBV7-7 and J usage is TRBJ2-1; D possibly corresponds to TRBD2 (5 bases). Between the trimmed V and J ends, which lost 1 base and 7 bases, there was a span of 17 bases. From germline, CDR1 is SSHAT and CDR2 FNYEAQ (reference sequence). The CDR3 contains 16 residues. CDR3 protein: CASSLGRGSSRNEQFF. The CDR3 region has the DNA TGTGCCAGCAGCTTAGGCCGGGGTAGTAGCAGGAATGAGCAGTTCTTC.

The CDR3 loop reads CASSVALSTPLQYF. In DNA, the CDR3 is TGTGCCAGCAGCGTAGCTTTGTCGACTCCCTTGCAGTATTTT. The chain carries TRBV9 and TRBJ2-3; D remains unclear. In germline, CDR1 is SGDLS, CDR2 YYNGEE. This CDR3 is 14 amino acids long. With 0 bases removed from V and 11 bases from J, the gap between germline ends came to 16 bases.

V is TRBV2 and J is TRBJ1-5, with D perhaps TRBD1 (5 bases). Trimming took 2 bases from V and 5 from J, leaving 7 bases between them. This CDR3 contains 13 residues. Germline CDR1 SNHLY, CDR2 FYNNEI. For the CDR3, the DNA is TGTGCCAGCAGTGAAACAGGCTATCAGCCCCAGCATTTT. Encoded protein: CASSETGYQPQHF.

This chain uses TRBV3-1 (or the pseudogene TRBV3-2) with TRBJ2-7, with D tentatively TRBD2 (5 bases). CDR1 LGHDT and CDR2 YNNKEL come from the germline V gene (reference sequence). The CDR3 contains 15 residues. V was clipped by 1 base and J by 1 base, with 11 bases between them. This CDR3 is CASSQVWEWSYEQYF. CDR3 nucleotides: TGTGCCAGCAGCCAAGTCTGGGAGTGGTCCTACGAGCAGTACTTC.

The chain links TRBV7-2 to TRBJ2-3; 8 nucleotides match TRBD1. With V trimmed by 5 bases and J by 6 bases, 7 bases remained unmatched. CDR1 and CDR2 (germline): SGHTA, FQGNSA. The CDR3 sequence is 14 residues long. The CDR3 region is CASSIGQGYDTQYF. The CDR3 DNA follows: TGTGCCAGCAGCATCGGACAGGGCTATGATACGCAGTATTTT.

The rearrangement uses TRBV12-5 and TRBJ2-3; possible D gene TRBD2, 6 bases. The V end lost 2 bases, the J end lost 1 base, and 10 bases lay between the germline ends. From germline, CDR1 is LGHNT and CDR2 FRNRAP. The CDR3 loop spans 15 amino acids. CDR3 sequence: CASGLRGWGTDTQYF. In DNA, the CDR3 is TGTGCTAGTGGTTTGCGGGGGTGGGGCACAGATACGCAGTATTTT. The whole variable domain, filled in from reference TRBV12-5 and TRBJ2-3, reads DARVTQTPRHKVTEMGQEVTMRCQPILGHNTVFWYRQTMMQGLELLAYFRNRAPLDDSGMPKDRFSAEMPDATLATLKIQPSEPRDSAVYFCASGLRGWGTDTQYFGPGTRLTVL.

V and J are TRBV5-6 and TRBJ2-7, with 10 bases fitting TRBD1. Looked up from germline, CDR1 is SGHDT and CDR2 is YYEEEE. There are 19 residues in the CDR3. V trimming: 2 bases; J trimming: 5 bases; junction bases outside the gene matches: 19. In nucleotides, the CDR3 is TGTGCCAGCAGCTTTACAACCGGGACAGGGGAGGGGGTTAGGGACGAGCAGTACTTC. Encoded protein: CASSFTTGTGEGVRDEQYF. The whole variable domain, filled in from reference TRBV5-6 and TRBJ2-7, reads DAGVTQSPTHLIKTRGQQVTLRCSPKSGHDTVSWYQQALGQGPQFIFQYYEEEERQRGNFPDRFSGHQFPNYSSELNVNALLLGDSALYLCASSFTTGTGEGVRDEQYFGPGTRLTVT.

The rearrangement joins TRBV10-3 to TRBJ1-5; D remains unclear. The V and J ends lost 6 bases and 8 bases respectively, with 17 bases between them. Germline V gene lookup returns CDR1 ENHRY and CDR2 SYGVKD. The CDR3 totals 14 residues. The CDR3 nucleotides read TGTGCCATCAGCCCCGACGGAGGACCGGAGCCCCAGCATTTT. It translates to CAISPDGGPEPQHF.

The rearrangement uses TRBV2 and TRBJ2-7, with 11 bases identical to TRBD1. The CDR3 runs to 16 residues. The germline CDR1 and CDR2 sequences are SNHLY and FYNNEI. The ends lost 6 bases at V and 2 bases at J; junction bases unmatched: 9. The CDR3 spells CASREGPGQGAYEQYF. The CDR3 DNA reads as TGTGCCAGCAGGGAGGGACCGGGACAGGGGGCCTACGAGCAGTACTTC.

The V gene is TRBV10-3, the J gene TRBJ1-3; unclear D gene. Trimming shortened V by 0 bases and J by 0 bases, and 9 bases separated the two germline ends. Germline CDR1 is ENHRY and CDR2 is SYGVKD. There are 16 residues in the CDR3. CDR3 residues: CAISESRRSSGNTIYF. The CDR3 nucleotides read TGTGCCATCAGTGAGTCGAGGCGATCCTCTGGAAACACCATATATTTT.

The rearrangement links TRBV30 to TRBJ2-7; 9 bases agree with TRBD2. This CDR3 contains 17 residues. Germline loops: CDR1 GTSNPN, CDR2 SVGIG (reference sequence). The J segment lost 4 bases and the V segment lost 0 bases, leaving 13 bases of the junction unmatched. The CDR3 is CAWSVAVSSGTEYEQYF. The DNA for the CDR3 is TGTGCCTGGAGTGTAGCTGTGTCTAGCGGGACGGAGTACGAGCAGTACTTC.

This chain uses TRBV5-6 with TRBJ1-2; TRBD1 matches 8 bases. This CDR3 contains 15 residues. Germline V gives CDR1 SGHDT, CDR2 YYEEEE. Trimming cost V 0 bases and J 4 bases; bases outside gene matches: 5. The CDR3: CASSLGGQGGYGYTF. CDR3 DNA: TGTGCCAGCAGCTTGGGCGGACAGGGCGGCTATGGCTACACCTTC.

Written as DNA, the CDR3 is TGTGCCACCAGTGATGCGAACAGGGGCTGGGATACGCAGTATTTT. This gives the protein CATSDANRGWDTQYF. V usage is TRBV24-1 and J usage is TRBJ2-3, with 7 positions matching TRBD1. This CDR3 comprises 15 residues. V dropped 3 bases and J dropped 6; count of bases not matched to a gene: 8. The germline CDR1 and CDR2 sequences are KGHDR and SFDVKD.

V gene TRBV10-2 combines with J gene TRBJ1-1, with TRBD1 identical over 11 bases. This CDR3 region has 15 residues. V was clipped by 7 bases and J by 4 bases; unmatched bases: 8. Germline CDR1 reads WSHSY; CDR2 reads SAAADI. The CDR3, as DNA: TGCGCCAGCACTATACGGGACAGGGGGTTCACTGAAGCTTTCTTT. This encodes CASTIRDRGFTEAFF.

This clone was observed a single time. The V and J genes are TRBV4-1 and TRBJ1-1; D gene uncertain. In germline, CDR1 is MGHRA, CDR2 YSYEKL. V lost 0 bases, J lost 3 bases, and 8 bases lay in between. This CDR3 contains 14 residues. This CDR3 is CASSQDIRDTEAFF. CDR3 sequence (DNA): TGCGCCAGCAGCCAAGATATACGCGACACTGAAGCTTTCTTT.